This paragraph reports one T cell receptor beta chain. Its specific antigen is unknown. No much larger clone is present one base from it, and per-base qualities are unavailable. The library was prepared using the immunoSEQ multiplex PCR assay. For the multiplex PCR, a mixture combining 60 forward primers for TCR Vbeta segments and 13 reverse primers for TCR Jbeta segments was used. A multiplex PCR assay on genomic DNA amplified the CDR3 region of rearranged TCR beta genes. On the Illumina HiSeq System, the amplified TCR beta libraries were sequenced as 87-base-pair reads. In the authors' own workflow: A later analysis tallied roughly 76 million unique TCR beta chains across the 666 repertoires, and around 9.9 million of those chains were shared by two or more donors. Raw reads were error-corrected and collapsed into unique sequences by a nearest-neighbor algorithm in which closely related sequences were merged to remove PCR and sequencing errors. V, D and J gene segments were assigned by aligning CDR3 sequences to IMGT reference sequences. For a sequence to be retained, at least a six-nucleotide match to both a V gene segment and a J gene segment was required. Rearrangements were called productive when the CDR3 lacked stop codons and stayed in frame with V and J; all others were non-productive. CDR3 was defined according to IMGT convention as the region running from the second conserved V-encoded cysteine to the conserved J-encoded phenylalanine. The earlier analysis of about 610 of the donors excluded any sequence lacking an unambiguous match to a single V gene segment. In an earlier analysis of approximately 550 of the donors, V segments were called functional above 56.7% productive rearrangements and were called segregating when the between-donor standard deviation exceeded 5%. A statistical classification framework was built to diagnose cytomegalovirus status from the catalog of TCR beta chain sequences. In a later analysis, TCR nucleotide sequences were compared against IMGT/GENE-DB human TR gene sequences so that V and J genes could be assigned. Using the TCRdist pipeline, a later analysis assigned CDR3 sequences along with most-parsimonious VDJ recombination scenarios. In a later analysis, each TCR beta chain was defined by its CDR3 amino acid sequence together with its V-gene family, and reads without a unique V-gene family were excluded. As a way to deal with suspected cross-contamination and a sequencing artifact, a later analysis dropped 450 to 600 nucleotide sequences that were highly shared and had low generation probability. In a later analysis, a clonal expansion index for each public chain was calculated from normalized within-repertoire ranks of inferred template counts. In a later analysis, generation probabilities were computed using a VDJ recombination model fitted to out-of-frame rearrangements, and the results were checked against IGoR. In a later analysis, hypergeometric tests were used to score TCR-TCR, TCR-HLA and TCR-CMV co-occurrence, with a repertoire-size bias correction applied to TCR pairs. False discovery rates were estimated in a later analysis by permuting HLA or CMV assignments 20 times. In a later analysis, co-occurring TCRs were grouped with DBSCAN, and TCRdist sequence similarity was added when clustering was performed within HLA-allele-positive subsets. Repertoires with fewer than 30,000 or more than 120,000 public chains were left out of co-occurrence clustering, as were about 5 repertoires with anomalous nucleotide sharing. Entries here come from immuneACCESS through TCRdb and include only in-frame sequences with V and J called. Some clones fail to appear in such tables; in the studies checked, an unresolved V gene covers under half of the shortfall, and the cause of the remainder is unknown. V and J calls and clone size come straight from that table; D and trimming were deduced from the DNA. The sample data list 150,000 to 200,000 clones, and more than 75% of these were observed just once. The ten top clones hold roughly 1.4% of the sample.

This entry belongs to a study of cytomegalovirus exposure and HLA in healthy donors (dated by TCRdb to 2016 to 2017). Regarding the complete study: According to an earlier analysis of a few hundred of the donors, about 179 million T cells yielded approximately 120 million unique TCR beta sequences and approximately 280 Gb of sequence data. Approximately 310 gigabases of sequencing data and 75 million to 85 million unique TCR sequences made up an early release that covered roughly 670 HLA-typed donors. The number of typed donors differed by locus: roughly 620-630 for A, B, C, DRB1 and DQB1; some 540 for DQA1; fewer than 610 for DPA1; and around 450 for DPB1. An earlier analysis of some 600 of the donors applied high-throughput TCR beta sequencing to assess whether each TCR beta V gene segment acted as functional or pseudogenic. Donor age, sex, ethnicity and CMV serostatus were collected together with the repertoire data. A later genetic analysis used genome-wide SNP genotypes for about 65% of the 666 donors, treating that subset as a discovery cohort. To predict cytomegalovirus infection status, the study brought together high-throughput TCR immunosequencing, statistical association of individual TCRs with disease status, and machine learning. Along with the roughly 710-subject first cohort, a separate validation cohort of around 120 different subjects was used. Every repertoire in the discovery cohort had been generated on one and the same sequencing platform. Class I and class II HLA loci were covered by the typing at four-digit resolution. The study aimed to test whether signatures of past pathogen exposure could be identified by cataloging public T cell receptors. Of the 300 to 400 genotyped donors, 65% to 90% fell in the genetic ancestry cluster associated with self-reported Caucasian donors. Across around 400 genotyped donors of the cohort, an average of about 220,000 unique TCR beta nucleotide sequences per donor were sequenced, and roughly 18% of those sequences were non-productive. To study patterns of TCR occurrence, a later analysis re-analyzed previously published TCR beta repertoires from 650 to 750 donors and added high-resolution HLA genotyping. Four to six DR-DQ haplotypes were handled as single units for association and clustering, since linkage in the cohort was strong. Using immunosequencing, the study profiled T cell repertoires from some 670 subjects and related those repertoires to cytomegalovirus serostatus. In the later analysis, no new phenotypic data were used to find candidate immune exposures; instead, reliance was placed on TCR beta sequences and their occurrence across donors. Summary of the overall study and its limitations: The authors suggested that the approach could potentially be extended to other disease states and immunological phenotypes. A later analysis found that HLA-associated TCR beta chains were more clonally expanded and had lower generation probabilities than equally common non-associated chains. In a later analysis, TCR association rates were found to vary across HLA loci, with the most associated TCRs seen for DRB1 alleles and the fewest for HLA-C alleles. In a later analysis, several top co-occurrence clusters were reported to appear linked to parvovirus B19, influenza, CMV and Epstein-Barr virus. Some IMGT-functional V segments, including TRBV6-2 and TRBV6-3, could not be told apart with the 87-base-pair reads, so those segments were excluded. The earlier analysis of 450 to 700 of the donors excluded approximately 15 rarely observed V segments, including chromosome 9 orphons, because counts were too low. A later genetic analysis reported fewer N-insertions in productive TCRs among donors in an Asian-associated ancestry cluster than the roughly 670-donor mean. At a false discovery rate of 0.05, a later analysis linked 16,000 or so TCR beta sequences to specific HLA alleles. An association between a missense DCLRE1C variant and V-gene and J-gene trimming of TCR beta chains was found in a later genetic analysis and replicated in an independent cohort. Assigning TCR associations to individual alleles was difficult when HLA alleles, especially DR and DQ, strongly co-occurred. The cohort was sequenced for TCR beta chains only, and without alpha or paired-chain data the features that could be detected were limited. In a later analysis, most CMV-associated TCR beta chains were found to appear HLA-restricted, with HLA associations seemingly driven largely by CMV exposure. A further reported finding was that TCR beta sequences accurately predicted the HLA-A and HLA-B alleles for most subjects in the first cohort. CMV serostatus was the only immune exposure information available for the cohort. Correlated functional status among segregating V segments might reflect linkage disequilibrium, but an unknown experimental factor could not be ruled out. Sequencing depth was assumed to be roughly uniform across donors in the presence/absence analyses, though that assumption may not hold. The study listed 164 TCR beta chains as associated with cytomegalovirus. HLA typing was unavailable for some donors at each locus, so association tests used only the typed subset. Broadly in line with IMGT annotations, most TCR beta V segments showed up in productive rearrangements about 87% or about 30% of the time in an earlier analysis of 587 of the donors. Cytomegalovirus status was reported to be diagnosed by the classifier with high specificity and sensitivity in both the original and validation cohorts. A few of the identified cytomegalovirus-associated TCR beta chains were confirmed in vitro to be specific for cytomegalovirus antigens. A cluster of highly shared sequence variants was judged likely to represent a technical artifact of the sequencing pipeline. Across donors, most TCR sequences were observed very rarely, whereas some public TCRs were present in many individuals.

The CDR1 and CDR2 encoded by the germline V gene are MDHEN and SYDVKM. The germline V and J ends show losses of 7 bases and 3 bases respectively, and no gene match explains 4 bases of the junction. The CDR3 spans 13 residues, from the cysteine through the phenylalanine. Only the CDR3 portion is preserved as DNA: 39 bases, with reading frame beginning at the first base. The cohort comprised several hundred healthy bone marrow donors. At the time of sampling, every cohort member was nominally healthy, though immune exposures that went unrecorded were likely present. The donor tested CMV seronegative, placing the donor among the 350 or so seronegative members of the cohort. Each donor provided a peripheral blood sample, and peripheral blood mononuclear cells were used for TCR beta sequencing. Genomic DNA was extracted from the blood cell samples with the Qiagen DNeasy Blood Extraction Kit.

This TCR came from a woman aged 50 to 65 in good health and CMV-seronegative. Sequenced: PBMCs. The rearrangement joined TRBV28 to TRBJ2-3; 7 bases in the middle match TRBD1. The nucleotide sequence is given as TGTGCCAGCACGACAGGGAGTACAGATACGCAGTATTTT. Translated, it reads CASTTGSTDTQYF.